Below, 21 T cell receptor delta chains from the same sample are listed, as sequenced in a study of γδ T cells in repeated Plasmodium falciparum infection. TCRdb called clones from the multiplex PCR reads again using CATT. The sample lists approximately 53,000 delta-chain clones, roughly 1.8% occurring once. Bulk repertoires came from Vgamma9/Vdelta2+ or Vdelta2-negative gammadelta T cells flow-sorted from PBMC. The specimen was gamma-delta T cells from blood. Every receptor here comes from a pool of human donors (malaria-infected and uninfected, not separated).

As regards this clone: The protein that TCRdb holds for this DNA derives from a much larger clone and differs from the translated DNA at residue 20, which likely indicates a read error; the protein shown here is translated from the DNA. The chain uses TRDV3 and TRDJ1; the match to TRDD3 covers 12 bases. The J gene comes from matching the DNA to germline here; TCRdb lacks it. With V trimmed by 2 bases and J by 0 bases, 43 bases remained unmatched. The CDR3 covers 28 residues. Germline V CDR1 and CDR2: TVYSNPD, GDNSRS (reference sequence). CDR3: CAFGGSSPLGDTGSACLRIVTYTDKLIF. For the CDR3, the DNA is TGTGCCTTTGGTGGTTCCTCCCCGCTGGGGGATACGGGGAGCGCATGTTTACGGATAGTTACGTACACCGATAAACTCATCTTT.

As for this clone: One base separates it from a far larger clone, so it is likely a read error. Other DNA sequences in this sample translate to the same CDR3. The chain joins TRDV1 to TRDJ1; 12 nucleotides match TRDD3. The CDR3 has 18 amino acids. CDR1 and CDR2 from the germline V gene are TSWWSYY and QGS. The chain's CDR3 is CALGETPGGYGYTDKLIF. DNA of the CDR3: TGCGCTCTTGGGGAGACGCCTGGGGGATACGGGTACACCGATAAACTCATCTTT.

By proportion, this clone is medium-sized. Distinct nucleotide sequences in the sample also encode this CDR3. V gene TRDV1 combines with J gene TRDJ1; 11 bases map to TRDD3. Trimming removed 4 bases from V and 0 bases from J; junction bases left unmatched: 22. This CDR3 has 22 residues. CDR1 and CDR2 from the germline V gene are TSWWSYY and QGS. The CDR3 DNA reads TGTGCTCTTGGGGCCCCTGTTGGGCCTGACTGGGGGATATTGACGTACACCGATAAACTCATCTTT. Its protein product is CALGAPVGPDWGILTYTDKLIF.

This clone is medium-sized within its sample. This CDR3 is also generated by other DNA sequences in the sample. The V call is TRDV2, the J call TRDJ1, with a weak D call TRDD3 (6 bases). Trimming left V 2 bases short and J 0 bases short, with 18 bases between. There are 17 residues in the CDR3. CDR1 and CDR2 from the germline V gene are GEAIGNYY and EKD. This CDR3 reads CACDNPGAPGDTDKLIF. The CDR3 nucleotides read TGTGCCTGTGACAACCCTGGGGCCCCAGGAGACACCGATAAACTCATCTTT.

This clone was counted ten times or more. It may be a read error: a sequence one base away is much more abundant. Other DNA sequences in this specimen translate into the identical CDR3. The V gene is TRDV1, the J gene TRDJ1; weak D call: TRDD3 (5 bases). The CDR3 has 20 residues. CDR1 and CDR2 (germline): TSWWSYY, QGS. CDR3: CALGEKRRVCKWIYTDKLIF. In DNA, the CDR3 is TGTGCCCTTGGGGAAAAAAGGCGAGTCTGTAAATGGATATACACCGATAAACTCATCTTT.

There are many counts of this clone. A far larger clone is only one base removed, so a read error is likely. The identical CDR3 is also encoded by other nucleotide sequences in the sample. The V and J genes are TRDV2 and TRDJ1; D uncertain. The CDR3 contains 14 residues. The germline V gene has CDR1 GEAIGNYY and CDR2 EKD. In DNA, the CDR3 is TGTGCCTGTGACTCCTTACTTAACACCGATAAACTAATCTTT. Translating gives CACDSLLNTDKLIF.

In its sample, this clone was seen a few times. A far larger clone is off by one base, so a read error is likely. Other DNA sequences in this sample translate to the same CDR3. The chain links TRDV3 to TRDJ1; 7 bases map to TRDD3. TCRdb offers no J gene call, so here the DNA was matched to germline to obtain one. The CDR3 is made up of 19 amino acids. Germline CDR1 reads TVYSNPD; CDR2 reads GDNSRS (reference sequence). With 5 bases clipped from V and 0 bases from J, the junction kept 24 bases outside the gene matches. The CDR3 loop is CAQRHPPYWGPRYTDKLIF. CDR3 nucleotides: TGTGCCCAGCGACATCCGCCCTACTGGGGACCGAGATACACCGATAAACTCATCTTT. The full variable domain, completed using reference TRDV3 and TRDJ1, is CDKVTQSSPDQTVASGSEVVLLCTYDTVYSNPDLFWYRIRPDYSFQFVFYGDNSRSEGADFTQGRFSVKHILTQKAFHLVISPVRTEDSATYYCAQRHPPYWGPRYTDKLIFGKGTRVTVEP.

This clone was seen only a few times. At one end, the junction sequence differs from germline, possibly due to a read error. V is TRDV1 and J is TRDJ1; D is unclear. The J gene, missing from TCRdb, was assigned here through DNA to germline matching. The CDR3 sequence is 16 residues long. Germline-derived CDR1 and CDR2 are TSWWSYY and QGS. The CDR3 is CALGLSPRLYTDKLIF. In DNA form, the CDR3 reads TGTGCCCTTGGGCTTTCCCCCCGGTTGTACACCGATAAACTCATCTTT.

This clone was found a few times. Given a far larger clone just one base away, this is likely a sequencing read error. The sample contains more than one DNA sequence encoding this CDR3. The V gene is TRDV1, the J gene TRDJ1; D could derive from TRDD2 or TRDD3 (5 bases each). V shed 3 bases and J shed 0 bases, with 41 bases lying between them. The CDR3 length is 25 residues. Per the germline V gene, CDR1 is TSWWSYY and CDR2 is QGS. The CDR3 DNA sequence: TGTGCTCTTGGGGAGCCCTCTTTGCAATACGAATTTCCCTACTGGTGGGTCCTATACACCGATAAACTCATCTTT. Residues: CALGEPSLQYEFPYWWVLYTDKLIF.

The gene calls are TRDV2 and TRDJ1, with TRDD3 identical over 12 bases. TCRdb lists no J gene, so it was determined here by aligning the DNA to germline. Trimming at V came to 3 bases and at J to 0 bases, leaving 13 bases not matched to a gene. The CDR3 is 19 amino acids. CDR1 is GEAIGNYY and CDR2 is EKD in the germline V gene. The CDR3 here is CACDQLGDTKRVYTDKLIF. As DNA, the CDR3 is TGTGCCTGTGACCAACTGGGGGATACAAAGAGAGTGTACACCGATAAACTCATCTTT.

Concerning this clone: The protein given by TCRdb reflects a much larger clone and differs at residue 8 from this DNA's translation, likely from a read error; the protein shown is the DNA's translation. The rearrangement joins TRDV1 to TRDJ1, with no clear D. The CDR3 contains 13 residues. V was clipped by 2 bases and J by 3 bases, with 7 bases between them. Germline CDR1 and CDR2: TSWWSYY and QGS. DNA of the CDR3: TGTGCTCTTGGGGAAATGTTAGCCGATAAACTCATCTTT. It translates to CALGEMLADKLIF.

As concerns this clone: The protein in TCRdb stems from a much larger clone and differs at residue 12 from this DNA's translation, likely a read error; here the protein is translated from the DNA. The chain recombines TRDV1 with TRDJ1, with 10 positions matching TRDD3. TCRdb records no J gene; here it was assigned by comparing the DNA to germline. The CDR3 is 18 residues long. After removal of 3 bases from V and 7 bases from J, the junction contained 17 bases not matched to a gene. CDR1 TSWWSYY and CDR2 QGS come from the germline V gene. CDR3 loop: CALGEPLRTGGLGGKLIF. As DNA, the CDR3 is TGTGCTCTTGGGGAGCCACTACGTACTGGGGGATTGGGCGGTAAACTCATCTTT.

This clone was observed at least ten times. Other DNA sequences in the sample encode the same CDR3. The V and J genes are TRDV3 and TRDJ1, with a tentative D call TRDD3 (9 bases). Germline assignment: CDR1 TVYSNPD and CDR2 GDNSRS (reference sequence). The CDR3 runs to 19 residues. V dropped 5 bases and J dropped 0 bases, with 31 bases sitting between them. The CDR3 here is CAHRPSYPLGDLYTDKLIF. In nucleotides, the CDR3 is TGTGCCCACCGGCCTTCCTATCCGCTGGGGGATTTGTACACCGATAAACTCATCTTT.

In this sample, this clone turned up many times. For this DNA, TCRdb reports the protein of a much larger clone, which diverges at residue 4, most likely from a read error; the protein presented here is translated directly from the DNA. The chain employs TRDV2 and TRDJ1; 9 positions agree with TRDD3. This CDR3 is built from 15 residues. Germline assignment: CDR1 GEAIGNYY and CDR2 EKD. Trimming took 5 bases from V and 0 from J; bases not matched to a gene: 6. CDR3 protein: CACGLLGDHTDKLIF. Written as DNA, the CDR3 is TGTGCCTGTGGCTTACTGGGGGACCACACCGATAAACTCATCTTT.

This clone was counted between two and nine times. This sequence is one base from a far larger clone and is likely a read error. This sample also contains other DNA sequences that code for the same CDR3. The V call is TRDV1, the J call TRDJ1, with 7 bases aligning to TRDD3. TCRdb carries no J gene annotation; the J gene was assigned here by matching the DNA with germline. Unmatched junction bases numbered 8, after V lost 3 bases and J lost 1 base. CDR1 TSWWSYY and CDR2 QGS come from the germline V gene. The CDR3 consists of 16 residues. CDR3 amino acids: CALGEQAGGFTDKLIF. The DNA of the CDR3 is TGTGCTCTTGGGGAGCAAGCTGGGGGGTTCACCGATAAACTCATCTTT.

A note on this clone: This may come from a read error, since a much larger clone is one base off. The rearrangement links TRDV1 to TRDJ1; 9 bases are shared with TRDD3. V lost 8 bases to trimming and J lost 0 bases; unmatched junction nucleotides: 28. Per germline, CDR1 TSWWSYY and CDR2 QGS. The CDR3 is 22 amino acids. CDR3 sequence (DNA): TGTGCTCTTCGCCTACGAACCGTCTATTGGGGGATAGCCTTCGAGTACACCGATAAACTCATCTTT. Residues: CALRLRTVYWGIAFEYTDKLIF.

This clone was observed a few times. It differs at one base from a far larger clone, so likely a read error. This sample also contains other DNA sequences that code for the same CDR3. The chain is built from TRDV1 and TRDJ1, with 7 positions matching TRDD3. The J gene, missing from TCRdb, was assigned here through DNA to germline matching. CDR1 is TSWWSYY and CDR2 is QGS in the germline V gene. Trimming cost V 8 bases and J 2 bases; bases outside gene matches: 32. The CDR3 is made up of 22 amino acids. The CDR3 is CALWGDRIPCTGDGGRTDKLIF. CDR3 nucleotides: TGTGCTCTTTGGGGTGACCGCATACCCTGTACTGGGGATGGGGGACGTACCGATAAACTCATCTTT.

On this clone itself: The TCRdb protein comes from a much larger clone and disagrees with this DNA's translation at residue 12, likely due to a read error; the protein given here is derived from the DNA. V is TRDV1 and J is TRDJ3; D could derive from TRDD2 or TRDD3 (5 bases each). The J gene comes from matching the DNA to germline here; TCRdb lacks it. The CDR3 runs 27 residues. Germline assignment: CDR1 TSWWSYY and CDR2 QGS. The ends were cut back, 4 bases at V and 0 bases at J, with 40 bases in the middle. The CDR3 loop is CALGVLTTYRARRIDGITSWDTRQMFF. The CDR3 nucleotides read TGTGCTCTTGGGGTCCTCACTACCTACCGTGCGCGGCGGATAGACGGAATAACCTCCTGGGACACCCGACAGATGTTTTTC.

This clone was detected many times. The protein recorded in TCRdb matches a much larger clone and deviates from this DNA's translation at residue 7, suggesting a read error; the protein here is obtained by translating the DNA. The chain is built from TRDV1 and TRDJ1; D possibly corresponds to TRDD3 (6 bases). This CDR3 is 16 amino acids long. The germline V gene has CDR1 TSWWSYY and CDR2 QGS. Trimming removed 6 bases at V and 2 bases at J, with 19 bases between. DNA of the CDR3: TGTGCTCTTGGACTAACCGCCTACTGGGCTACCGATAAACTCATCTTT. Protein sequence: CALGLTAYWATDKLIF.

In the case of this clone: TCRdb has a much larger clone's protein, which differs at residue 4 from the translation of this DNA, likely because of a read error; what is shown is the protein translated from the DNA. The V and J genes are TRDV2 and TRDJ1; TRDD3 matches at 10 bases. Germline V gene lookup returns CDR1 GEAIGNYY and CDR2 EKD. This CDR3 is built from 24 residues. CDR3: CACYTGTGPTSSYWGMALGDKLIF. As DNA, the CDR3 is TGTGCCTGTTACACCGGTACAGGTCCTACCTCTTCGTACTGGGGGATGGCCTTGGGCGATAAACTCATCTTT.

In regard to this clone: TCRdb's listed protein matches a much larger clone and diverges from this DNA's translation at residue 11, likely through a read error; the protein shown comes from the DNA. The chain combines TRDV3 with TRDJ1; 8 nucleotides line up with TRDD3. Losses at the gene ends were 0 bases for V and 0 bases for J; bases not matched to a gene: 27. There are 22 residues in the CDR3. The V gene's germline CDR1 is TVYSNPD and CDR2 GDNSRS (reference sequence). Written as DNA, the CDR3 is TGTGCCTTTAGACCCTTCCAATACTGGGGGGTATCCGGACCATCGTACACCGATAAACTCATCTTT. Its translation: CAFRPFQYWGVSGPSYTDKLIF. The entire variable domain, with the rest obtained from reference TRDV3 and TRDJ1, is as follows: CDKVTQSSPDQTVASGSEVVLLCTYDTVYSNPDLFWYRIRPDYSFQFVFYGDNSRSEGADFTQGRFSVKHILTQKAFHLVISPVRTEDSATYYCAFRPFQYWGVSGPSYTDKLIFGKGTRVTVEP.